A single sample gave rise to the 10 T cell receptor beta chains below, sequenced in a study of CD8+CD57+ T cells in acquired aplastic anemia. Using genomic DNA as the template, TCR beta VDJ and CDR3 profiling was carried out. MiXCR, applied by TCRdb to the reads, yields one record per CDR3 protein. The sample holds about 40,000 distinct CDR3 sequences, approximately 63% seen once. Those patients picked for sequencing had displayed CD8+CD57+ cell expansion on flow cytometry. What was sequenced was sorted CD4+, CD8+, or CD8+CD57+ T cells (not recorded which) from PBMCs. The source is a human donor with aplastic anemia.

This clonotype was detected ten times or more. CDR3 in DNA: TGTGCCAGTAGGGGGCCTGGATGGCAAGAGACCCAGTACTTC. It specifies CASRGPGWQETQYF. The gene calls are TRBV27 and TRBJ2-5, with TRBD1 identical over 7 bases. Germline-derived CDR1 and CDR2 are MNHEY and SMNVEV (reference sequence). CDR3 length equals 14 residues. The V and J ends lost 9 bases and 2 bases, in that order; junction bases with no gene match: 9.

The chain joins TRBV19 to TRBJ1-6, with TRBD1 matching 9 bases. The junction had 1 base not matched to a gene; V was cut back by 6 bases and J by 7 bases. CDR3 length: 13 amino acids. In germline, CDR1 is LNHDA, CDR2 SQIVND (reference sequence). CDR3: CASSGTGNSPLHF. The CDR3 region has the DNA TGTGCCAGTAGCGGGACAGGGAATTCACCCCTCCACTTT.

The V gene is TRBV10-3, the J gene TRBJ2-7; D remains unclear. CDR1 is ENHRY, CDR2 SYGVKD, per germline. Trimming left V 0 bases short and J 3 bases short, with 6 bases between. This CDR3 region has 13 residues. In nucleotides, the CDR3 is TGTGCCATCAGTGAGTCGATGGACTACGAGCAGTACTTC. Its protein is CAISESMDYEQYF.

The genes are TRBV19 and TRBJ2-7, with a weak D call TRBD1 (5 bases). Germline V gene lookup returns CDR1 LNHDA and CDR2 SQIVND (reference sequence). The V end was cut by 5 bases, the J end by 2 bases, with 13 bases between. This CDR3 spans 14 amino acids. The CDR3 sequence: CASSGPQEPYEQYF. CDR3 in DNA: TGTGCCAGTAGTGGGCCACAGGAGCCCTACGAGCAGTACTTC.

This chain joins TRBV7-3 and TRBJ2-2; perhaps TRBD1 as D (5 bases). Germline V CDR1 and CDR2: SGHTA, FQGTGA. This CDR3 contains 16 residues. Trimming shortened V by 2 bases and J by 0 bases, and 10 bases separated the two germline ends. The CDR3 DNA is TGTGCCAGCAGCTTAGGGGCTTACTCGAACACCGGGGAGCTGTTTTTT. Protein sequence: CASSLGAYSNTGELFF.

The genes are TRBV11-1 and TRBJ2-1; 11 bases map to TRBD1. Germline V gene sequence: CDR1 SGHAT, CDR2 FQDESV (reference sequence). The CDR3 contains 16 residues. V was clipped by 2 bases and J by 7 bases; unmatched bases: 7. CDR3 nucleotides: TGTGCCAGCAGCTTAAGCACTGGGACAGGGGGAAATGAGCAGTTCTTC. This gives the protein CASSLSTGTGGNEQFF.

This clonotype has just one count. This chain links TRBV24-1 with TRBJ1-2; no reliable D call. The V gene's germline CDR1 is KGHDR and CDR2 SFDVKD. V was cut by 12 bases and J by 6 bases, with 16 bases left in between. The CDR3 runs 12 residues. The CDR3 bases are TGTGCCCCCACTAGAGGGAGGAATGGCTACACCTTC. Its translation: CAPTRGRNGYTF.

This clonotype showed up just a few times. Being one base from a much bigger clone, this may be a read error. The chain joins TRBV9 to TRBJ2-7; possibly TRBD1 for D (6 bases). The CDR3 covers 14 residues. Germline lookup yields CDR1 SGDLS and CDR2 YYNGEE. This chain's CDR3 is CASNVDGGPYEQYF. Written as DNA, the CDR3 is TGTGCCAGCAACGTAGATGGGGGCCCCTACGAGCAGTACTTC.

V usage is TRBV10-1 and J usage is TRBJ2-3, with D hard to call. V was shortened by 2 bases and J by 2 bases, with 11 bases between the two germline ends. The CDR3 is 15 residues long. The germline CDR1 and CDR2 sequences are WNHNN and SYGVQD (reference sequence). The CDR3 loop is CASSERSEFTDTQYF. CDR3 nucleotides: TGCGCCAGCAGTGAGAGGTCCGAGTTCACAGATACGCAGTATTTT.

The DNA of the CDR3 is TGCAGCGTTGAGCGGGCGGCGGGGAACTTCTACGAGCAGTACTTC. Its protein product is CSVERAAGNFYEQYF. This chain links TRBV29-1 with TRBJ2-7, with D perhaps matching TRBD2 (6 bases). The V end was cut by 3 bases, the J end by 3 bases, with 18 bases between. The CDR3 loop spans 15 amino acids. Germline V lookup: CDR1 SQVTM, CDR2 ANQGSEA.